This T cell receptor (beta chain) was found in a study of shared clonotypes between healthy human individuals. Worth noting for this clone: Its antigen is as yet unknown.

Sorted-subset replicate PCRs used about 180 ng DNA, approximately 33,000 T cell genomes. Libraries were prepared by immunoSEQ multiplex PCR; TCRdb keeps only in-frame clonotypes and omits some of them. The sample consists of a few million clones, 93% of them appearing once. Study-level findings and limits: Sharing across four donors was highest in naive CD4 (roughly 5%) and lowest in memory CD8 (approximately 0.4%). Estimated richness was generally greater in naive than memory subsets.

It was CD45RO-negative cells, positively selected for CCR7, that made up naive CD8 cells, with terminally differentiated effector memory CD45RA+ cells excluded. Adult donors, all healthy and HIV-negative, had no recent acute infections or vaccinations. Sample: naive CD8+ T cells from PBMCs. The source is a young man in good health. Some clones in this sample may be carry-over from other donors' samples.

CDR3 nucleotide sequence: TGTGCCAGCAGCCCCACTACAGAACTAGAGCAGTTCTTC. Its protein is CASSPTTELEQFF. The chain couples TRBV7-7 to TRBJ2-1; the D is unclear. V was clipped by 5 bases and J by 10 bases, with 15 bases between them. The CDR3 runs 13 residues. Germline V gene data show CDR1 as SSHAT and CDR2 as FNYEAQ (reference sequence).